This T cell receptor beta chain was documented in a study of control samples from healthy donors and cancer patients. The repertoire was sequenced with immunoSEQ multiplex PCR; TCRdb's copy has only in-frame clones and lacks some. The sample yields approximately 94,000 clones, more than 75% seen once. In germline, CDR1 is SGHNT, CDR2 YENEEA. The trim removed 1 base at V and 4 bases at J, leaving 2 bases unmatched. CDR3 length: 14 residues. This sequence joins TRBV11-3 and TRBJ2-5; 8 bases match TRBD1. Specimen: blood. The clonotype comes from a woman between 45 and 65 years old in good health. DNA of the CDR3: TGTGCCAGCAGCTTAGGGGACAGGAGAGAGACCCAGTACTTC. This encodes CASSLGDRRETQYF. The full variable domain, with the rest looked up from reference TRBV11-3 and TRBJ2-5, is EAGVVQSPRYKIIEKKQPVAFWCNPISGHNTLYWYLQNLGQGPELLIRYENEEAVDDSQLPKDRFSAERLKGVDSTLKIQPAELGDSAVYLCASSLGDRRETQYFGPGTRLLVL.